A selection of T cell receptor beta chains follows, all from one sample in a study of T-cell reconstitution after alpha-beta-depleted transplantation in children. MiXCR, run by TCRdb on the PCR reads, gives a single entry per CDR3 protein. In the table there are 200,000 to 250,000 distinct CDR3 sequences, approximately 10% of which are singletons. The material was PBMCs, obtained before TCRalphabeta/CD19-depleted stem cell transplant. The source is a child under two years old with acute myeloid leukemia, due to receive a stem cell transplant. CDR3s leave out the opening cysteine and the closing phenylalanine or tryptophan.

j_gene | v_gene | CDR3aa
TRBJ2-1 | TRBV15 | ATSRERNEQF
TRBJ1-1 | TRBV2 | ASQGGQTNTEAF
TRBJ2-7 | TRBV4-2 | ASSHPQGAYEQY
TRBJ2-5 | TRBV29-1 | SVGGLAGETQN
TRBJ1-2 | TRBV6-4 | ASRRLGTGATINYGYT
TRBJ2-1 | TRBV12-3/TRBV12-4 | ASTISGTSGINEQF
TRBJ2-1 | TRBV2 | ASSGGLAGASEQF
TRBJ1-2 | TRBV10-2 | ASSERVQGLGYT
TRBJ1-4 | TRBV15 | AASRDSARGLEKLF
TRBJ1-1 | TRBV20-1 | SAREITGKNTEAF
TRBJ1-1 | TRBV12-3/TRBV12-4 | ASRAPTNTEAF
TRBJ2-1 | TRBV12-3/TRBV12-4 | ASSQLAGYNEQF
TRBJ2-3 | TRBV7-2 | ASKTSLSTDTQY
TRBJ1-1 | TRBV15 | ATSRSGNTEAF
TRBJ2-3 | TRBV12-3/TRBV12-4 | ASSLAGSSTDTQY
TRBJ1-2 | TRBV24-1 | ATSDPAYRVDYGYT
TRBJ1-3 | TRBV20-1 | SVKAGRGNTIY
TRBJ2-1 | TRBV10-3 | AISDNWGASSYNEQF
TRBJ1-1 | TRBV19 | ASSQWESWTEAF
TRBJ2-1 | TRBV5-6 | ASSLERETYNEQF
TRBJ2-3 | TRBV7-2 | ASSNRRDTQY
TRBJ1-1 | TRBV11-2 | ASSLNLVRNTEAF
TRBJ2-3 | TRBV7-2 | ASSLVGSGITDTQY
TRBJ2-7 | TRBV19 | ASGIGSYEQY
TRBJ2-7 | TRBV20-1 | SAREGPFYEQY
TRBJ1-6 | TRBV5-1 | ASSFGRGNSPLH
TRBJ2-1 | TRBV7-2 | ASSSTRREQF
TRBJ2-2 | TRBV28 | ASSLWQGKEETGELF
TRBJ2-7 | TRBV7-9 | ASSLQGNAGFLQY
TRBJ1-2 | TRBV6-6 | ASSIRDGYT
TRBJ1-2 | TRBV12-3/TRBV12-4 | ASTLGPPHYGYT
TRBJ1-1 | TRBV6-2/TRBV6-3 | ASSYNLGTGEAF
TRBJ1-1 | TRBV15 | ATSSPWEGKGGGMNTEAF
TRBJ2-7 | TRBV4-2 | ASSHPGQGLESEQY
TRBJ2-2 | TRBV5-5 | ASIKGGTSDTGELF
TRBJ1-2 | TRBV12-3/TRBV12-4 | ASTPEDSPFYGYT
TRBJ2-3 | TRBV3-1 | ASSQEASGDTQY
TRBJ1-2 | TRBV28 | ASSRQGAPYGYT
TRBJ1-1 | TRBV21-1 | ASRRRGTEAF
TRBJ2-3 | TRBV20-1 | SADAGWPGRSMQY
TRBJ1-5 | TRBV19 | ASRQGLNQPQH
TRBJ1-3 | TRBV5-1 | ASSLDRGTGNTIY
TRBJ2-7 | TRBV28 | ASNARTGGSYEQY
TRBJ2-7 | TRBV5-1 | ASSGQVSYEQY
TRBJ1-2 | TRBV6-1 | ASRAGTGNGYT
TRBJ1-4 | TRBV12-3/TRBV12-4 | ASSLRQGGEKLF
TRBJ2-1 | TRBV7-9 | ASSFGVIPNEQF
TRBJ2-3 | TRBV7-9 | ASSSQGEADTQY
TRBJ2-7 | TRBV20-1 | SARTSETYEQY
TRBJ2-1 | TRBV9 | ASSVDGSNYNEQF
TRBJ1-1 | TRBV7-9 | ASSPTRTALNTEAF
TRBJ2-1 | TRBV7-2 | ASSPHAPGLYNEQF
TRBJ1-6 | TRBV28 | ASRTIKVVNSPLH
TRBJ2-7 | TRBV27 | ASSFLQESEQY
TRBJ1-3 | TRBV10-3 | AITETGSRSGNTIY
TRBJ2-7 | TRBV20-1 | SAGLAAYEQY
TRBJ1-2 | TRBV12-3/TRBV12-4 | ASSLALGTGGSYT
TRBJ2-2 | TRBV24-1 | ATSEAYGTGELF
TRBJ2-1 | TRBV13 | ASSLYGRPYNEQF
TRBJ1-5 | TRBV21-1 | ASRKVRDRRNQPQH